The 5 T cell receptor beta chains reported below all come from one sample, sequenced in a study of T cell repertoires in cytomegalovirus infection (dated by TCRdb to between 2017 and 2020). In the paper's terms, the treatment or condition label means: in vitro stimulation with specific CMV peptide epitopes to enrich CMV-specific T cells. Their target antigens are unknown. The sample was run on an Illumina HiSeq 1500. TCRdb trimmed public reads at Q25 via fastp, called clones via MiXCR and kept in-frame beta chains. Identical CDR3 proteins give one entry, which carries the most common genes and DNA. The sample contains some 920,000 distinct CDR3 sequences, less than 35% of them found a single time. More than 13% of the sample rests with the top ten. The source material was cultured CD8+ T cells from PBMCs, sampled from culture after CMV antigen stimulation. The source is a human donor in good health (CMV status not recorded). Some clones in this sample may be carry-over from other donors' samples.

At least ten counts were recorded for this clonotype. The DNA of the CDR3 is TGTGCCAGCAGCTTAGTGGGACCCGGGAGGGGCTACACCTTC. Protein: CASSLVGPGRGYTF. V usage is TRBV7-2 and J usage is TRBJ1-2; TRBD1 might be the D (5 bases). Germline V gene data show CDR1 as SGHTA and CDR2 as FQGNSA. The CDR3 totals 14 residues. Trimming shortened V by 1 base and J by 8 bases, and 14 bases separated the two germline ends.

This CDR3 is CASSLRSRTVKAKNIQYF. The CDR3 nucleotides are TGCGCCAGCAGCTTGAGGTCGAGGACAGTGAAAGCCAAAAACATTCAGTACTTC. This sequence joins TRBV5-1 and TRBJ2-4, with a tentative D call TRBD1 (6 bases). The length of the CDR3 is 18 residues. CDR1 is SGHRS and CDR2 is YFSETQ in the germline V gene. Trimming shortened V by 1 base and J by 0 bases, and 17 bases separated the two germline ends.

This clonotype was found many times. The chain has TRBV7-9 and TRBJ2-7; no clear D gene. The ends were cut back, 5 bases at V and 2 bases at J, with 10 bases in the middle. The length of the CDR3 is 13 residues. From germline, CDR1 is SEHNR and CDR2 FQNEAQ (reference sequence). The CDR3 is CASSGETTYEQYV. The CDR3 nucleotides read TGTGCCAGCAGCGGGGAAACCACCTACGAGCAGTACGTC.

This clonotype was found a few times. CDR3 sequence reads: CASSQDVLRTGNTEAFF. CDR3 nucleotides: TGTGCCAGCAGCCAAGATGTCCTTAGGACCGGGAACACTGAAGCTTTCTTT. The genes are TRBV4-2 and TRBJ1-1, with no clear D. The CDR3 has 17 residues. Germline V gene lookup returns CDR1 LGHNA and CDR2 YNFKEQ. V lost 0 bases and J 1 base, leaving 15 bases between the germline ends.

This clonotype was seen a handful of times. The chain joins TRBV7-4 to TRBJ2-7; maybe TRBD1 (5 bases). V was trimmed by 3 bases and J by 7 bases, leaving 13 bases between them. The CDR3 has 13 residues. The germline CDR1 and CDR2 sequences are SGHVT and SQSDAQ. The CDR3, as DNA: TGTGCCAGCAGCTTGGCCAGGGTTGAGGAGCAGTACGTC. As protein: CASSLARVEEQYV.